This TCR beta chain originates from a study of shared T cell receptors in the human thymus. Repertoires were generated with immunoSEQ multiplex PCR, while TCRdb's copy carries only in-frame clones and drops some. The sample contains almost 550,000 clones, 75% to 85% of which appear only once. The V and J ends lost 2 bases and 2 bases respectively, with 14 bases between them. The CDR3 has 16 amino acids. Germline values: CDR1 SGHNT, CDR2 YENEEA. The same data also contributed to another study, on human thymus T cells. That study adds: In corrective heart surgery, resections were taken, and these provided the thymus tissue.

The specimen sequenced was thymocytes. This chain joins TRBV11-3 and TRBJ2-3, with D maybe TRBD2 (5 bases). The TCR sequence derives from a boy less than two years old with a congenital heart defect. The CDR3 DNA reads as TGTGCCAGCAGCTTATTGGTCCGGGGAAACACAGATACGCAGTATTTT. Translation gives CASSLLVRGNTDTQYF. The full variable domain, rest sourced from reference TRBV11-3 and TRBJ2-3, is EAGVVQSPRYKIIEKKQPVAFWCNPISGHNTLYWYLQNLGQGPELLIRYENEEAVDDSQLPKDRFSAERLKGVDSTLKIQPAELGDSAVYLCASSLLVRGNTDTQYFGPGTRLTVL.